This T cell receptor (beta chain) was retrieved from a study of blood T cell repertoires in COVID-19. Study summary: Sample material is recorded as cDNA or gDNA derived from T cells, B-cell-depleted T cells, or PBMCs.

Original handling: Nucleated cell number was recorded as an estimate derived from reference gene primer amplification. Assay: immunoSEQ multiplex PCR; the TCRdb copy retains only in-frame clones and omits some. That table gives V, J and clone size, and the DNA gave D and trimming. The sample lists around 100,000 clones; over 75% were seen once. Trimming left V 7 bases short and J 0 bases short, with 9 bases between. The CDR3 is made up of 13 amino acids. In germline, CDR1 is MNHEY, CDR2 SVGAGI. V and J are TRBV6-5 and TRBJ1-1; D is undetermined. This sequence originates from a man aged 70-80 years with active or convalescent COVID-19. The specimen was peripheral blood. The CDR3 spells CASNKQLNTEAFF. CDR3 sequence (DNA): TGTGCCAGCAACAAACAACTGAACACTGAAGCTTTCTTT.